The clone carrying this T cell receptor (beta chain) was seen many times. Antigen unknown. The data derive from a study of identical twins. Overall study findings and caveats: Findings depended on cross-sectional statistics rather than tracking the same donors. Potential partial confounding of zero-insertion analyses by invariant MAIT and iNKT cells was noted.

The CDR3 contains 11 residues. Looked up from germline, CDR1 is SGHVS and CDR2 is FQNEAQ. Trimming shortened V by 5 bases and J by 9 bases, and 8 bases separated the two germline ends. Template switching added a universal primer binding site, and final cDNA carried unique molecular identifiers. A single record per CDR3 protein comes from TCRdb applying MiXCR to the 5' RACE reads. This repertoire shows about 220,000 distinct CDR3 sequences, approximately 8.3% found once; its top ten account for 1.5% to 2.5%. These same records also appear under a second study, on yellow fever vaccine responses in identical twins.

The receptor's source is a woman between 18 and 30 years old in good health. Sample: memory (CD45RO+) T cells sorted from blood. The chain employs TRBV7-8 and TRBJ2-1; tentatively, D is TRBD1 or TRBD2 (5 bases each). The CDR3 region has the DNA TGTGCCAGCAGCCCGAGGGGTGAGCAGTTCTTC. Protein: CASSPRGEQFF.